These T cell receptor beta chains were read from a single sample in a study of blood T cells in healthy people across ages. TCRdb independently ran MiXCR on the 5' RACE reads; one entry per CDR3 protein. The sample lists about 1.5 million distinct CDR3 sequences, 42% occurring once. The specimen sequenced was blood. These receptor sequences come from a woman under 30 in good health. Each CDR3 is given with its conserved first and last residue. A D gene is named only where the DNA matches it firmly. Clone size is shown for a subset of rows, as once, few, many or a class of expanded clone.

size,V,J,D,CDR3,DNA
few,TRBV4-1,TRBJ2-5,TRBD1,CASSQDGQGNFLETQYF,TGCGCCAGCAGCCAAGACGGACAGGGGAACTTCTTGGAGACCCAGTACTTC
NA,TRBV15,TRBJ2-7,TRBD1,CATSMTGGSYEQYF,TGTGCCACCAGCATGACAGGGGGATCCTACGAGCAGTACTTC
few,TRBV7-6,TRBJ2-1,TRBD2,CASSTGLAGVGTVEQFF,TGTGCCAGCAGCACCGGACTAGCGGGAGTAGGAACGGTTGAGCAGTTCTTC
NA,TRBV12-3/TRBV12-4,TRBJ2-5,NA,CASRARVGDNNEQYF,TGTGCCAGCAGGGCCCGGGTCGGGGACAACAATGAGCAGTACTTC
NA,TRBV7-7,TRBJ2-3,NA,CASSKGPQGAQYF,TGTGCTAGCAGCAAAGGACCGCAGGGCGCGCAGTATTTT
few,TRBV7-2,TRBJ2-1,TRBD2,CASSSRPSTSGTYNEQFF,TGTGCCAGCAGTTCGAGACCCTCTACTAGCGGGACGTACAATGAGCAGTTCTTC
few,TRBV5-1,TRBJ1-4,NA,CASSLGTGANEKLFF,TGCGCCAGCAGCTTGGGTACAGGCGCCAATGAAAAACTGTTTTTT
NA,TRBV14,TRBJ2-3,NA,CASSQGGAQDTQYF,TGTGCCAGCAGCCAAGGGGGGGCCCAAGATACGCAGTATTTT
NA,TRBV6-5,TRBJ1-1,NA,CASSYSRGARNTEAFF,TGTGCCAGCAGTTATTCGAGGGGGGCGAGGAACACTGAAGCTTTCTTT
NA,TRBV12-3/TRBV12-4,TRBJ1-5,NA,CASTRTGLGQPQHF,TGTGCCAGCACCCGGACGGGTCTGGGGCAGCCCCAGCATTTT
many,TRBV2,TRBJ2-7,TRBD1,CASSPTGKPYEQYF,TGTGCCAGCAGTCCGACAGGGAAACCCTACGAGCAGTACTTC
few,TRBV5-5,TRBJ1-2,NA,CASWRGALNYGYTF,TGTGCCAGCTGGAGGGGGGCCCTAAACTATGGCTACACCTTC
NA,TRBV12-3/TRBV12-4,TRBJ2-5,NA,CASSLRQGGGETQYF,TGTGCCAGCAGTTTGCGACAGGGCGGGGGAGAGACCCAGTACTTC
few,TRBV11-2,TRBJ2-3,NA,CASSLQEGMSTDTQYF,TGTGCCAGCAGCCTCCAGGAGGGTATGAGCACAGATACGCAGTATTTT
NA,TRBV6-1,TRBJ2-1,NA,CASSVDPTGNNEQFF,TGTGCCAGCAGCGTAGACCCGACCGGGAACAATGAGCAGTTCTTC
NA,TRBV24-1,TRBJ2-5,NA,CATSRGTVETQYF,TGTGCCACCAGTCGGGGGACTGTGGAGACCCAGTACTTC
NA,TRBV20-1,TRBJ1-6,NA,CSARSGLNNSPLHF,TGCAGTGCTAGATCCGGGCTCAATAATTCACCCCTCCACTTT